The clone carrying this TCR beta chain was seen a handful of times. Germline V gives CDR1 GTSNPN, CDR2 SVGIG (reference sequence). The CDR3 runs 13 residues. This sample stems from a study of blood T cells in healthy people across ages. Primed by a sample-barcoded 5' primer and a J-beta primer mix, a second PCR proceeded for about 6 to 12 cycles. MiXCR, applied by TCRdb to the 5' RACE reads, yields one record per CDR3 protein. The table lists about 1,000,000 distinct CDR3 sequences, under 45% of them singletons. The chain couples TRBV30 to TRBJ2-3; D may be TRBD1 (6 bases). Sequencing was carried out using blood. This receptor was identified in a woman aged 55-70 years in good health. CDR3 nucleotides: TGTGCGTCCGGACAGAGTGACACAGATACGCAGTATTTT. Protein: CASGQSDTDTQYF.